The 6 T cell receptor beta chains below were found in one sample sequenced in a study of shared clonotypes between healthy human individuals. Here immunoSEQ multiplex PCR was the method, and the copy in TCRdb shows in-frame clones only, minus some. The sample includes approximately 240,000 clones, 60% to 70% seen only once; the top ten take 8.5% to 14%. The sample consisted of memory CD4+ T cells sorted from blood. Indicated subset: CD45RA-negative fraction. The receptors stem from a man younger than 40 in good health.

The rearrangement uses TRBV5-6 and TRBJ2-3; TRBD1 might be the D (6 bases). Looked up from germline, CDR1 is SGHDT and CDR2 is YYEEEE. Deletions cut 4 bases from V and 1 base from J, with 19 bases between. This CDR3 comprises 17 residues. The CDR3 nucleotides are TGTGCCAGCAGCCTGACAGGTGGTCCGAGGGGCACAGATACGCAGTATTTT. Protein product: CASSLTGGPRGTDTQYF.

The chain uses TRBV21-1 and TRBJ2-1; the table's D call TRBD2 went unverified against the DNA. TRBV21-1 is a listed pseudogene. The CDR3 length is 18 residues. The CDR3 DNA reads as TGTGCCAGCAGCAGGGGGCCGGCAGCGGGAAACGTGGTAGATGAGCAGTTCTTC. It translates to CASSRGPAAGNVVDEQFF.

The genes are TRBV2 and TRBJ2-1; D gene ambiguous. V was shortened by 3 bases and J by 0 bases, with 3 bases between the two germline ends. The germline gives CDR1 SNHLY, CDR2 FYNNEI. The CDR3 sequence is 13 residues long. CDR3 sequence: CASSELSYNEQFF. CDR3 coding DNA: TGTGCCAGCAGTGAGCTCTCCTACAATGAGCAGTTCTTC.

J is TRBJ1-3 and V is TRBV2, with TRBD1 matching over 8 bases. This CDR3 contains 17 residues. J was trimmed by 0 bases and V by 5 bases; bases with no gene match: 9. CDR1 and CDR2 (germline): SNHLY, FYNNEI. The CDR3 nucleotides are TGTGCCAGCAGTTCCGGGACAGGCCTGCTCTCTGGAAACACCATATATTTT. Translation gives CASSSGTGLLSGNTIYF.

The sample holds a few counts of this clone. The chain couples TRBV9 to TRBJ2-7; possibly TRBD2 for D (5 bases). Germline loops: CDR1 SGDLS, CDR2 YYNGEE. CDR3 length: 15 residues. Trimming took 0 bases from V and 0 from J, leaving 10 bases between them. The CDR3 sequence: CASSVGGSVSYEQYF. Here the CDR3 DNA reads TGTGCCAGCAGCGTAGGAGGTAGCGTCTCCTACGAGCAGTACTTC.

The sample holds one count of this clone. The gene calls are TRBV29-1 and TRBJ2-1; 7 bases match TRBD2. Germline CDR1 is SQVTM and CDR2 is ANQGSEA. With V trimmed by 6 bases and J by 7 bases, 15 bases remained unmatched. CDR3 length: 15 amino acids. CDR3 sequence: CSVRAETSSWNEQFF. The DNA of the CDR3 is TGCAGCGTGCGTGCTGAGACTAGCTCGTGGAATGAGCAGTTCTTC.